One sample yielded the 18 T cell receptor beta chains listed below, sequenced in a study of T cells in Graves' hyperthyroidism and ophthalmopathy. Amplified TCR beta CDR3 regions derived from RNA transcripts. HTBI primers were employed in a first-round RT-PCR of the TCR CDR3. TCRdb re-called the multiplex PCR reads with MiXCR, one entry per CDR3 protein. Of nearly 600,000 distinct CDR3 sequences in the sample, around 13% were seen once. Specimen: blood. These receptor sequences come from a woman in her thirties with Graves' hyperthyroidism that later progressed to Graves' ophthalmopathy.

In this sample, this clonotype turned up many times. This rearrangement joins TRBV6-1 to TRBJ1-5, with D tentatively TRBD1 (6 bases). Trimming stripped 4 bases from V and 5 bases from J, with 15 bases between. This CDR3 spans 15 amino acids. Germline CDR1 reads MNHNS; CDR2 reads SASEGT. The DNA of the CDR3 is TGTGCCAGCAGTGCAAGAGGGGGGTCTGATCAGCCCCAGCATTTT. Translating it yields CASSARGGSDQPQHF.

In this sample, this clonotype turned up many times. CDR3 DNA: TGTGCCAGCCGAGGAGTCCTGAACACCGGGGAGCTGTTTTTT. Its protein is CASRGVLNTGELFF. The rearrangement uses TRBV27 and TRBJ2-2; no firm D call. With 8 bases removed from V and 1 base from J, the gap between germline ends came to 11 bases. The CDR3 covers 14 residues. The germline CDR1 and CDR2 sequences are MNHEY and SMNVEV (reference sequence).

The chain combines TRBV25-1 with TRBJ1-1; D is perhaps TRBD1 (5 bases). The CDR3 totals 14 residues. Germline CDR1 reads MGHDK; CDR2 reads SYGVNS. Trimming stripped 6 bases from V and 4 bases from J, with 15 bases between. The CDR3, as DNA: TGTGCCAGCAGGAACTTCGACAGCTCCACTGAAGCTTTCTTT. Protein sequence: CASRNFDSSTEAFF.

The sample holds many counts of this clonotype. The chain uses TRBV29-1 and TRBJ1-1, with TRBD1 identical over 9 bases. The CDR3 is 13 residues long. Trimming removed 6 bases from V and 5 bases from J; junction bases left unmatched: 7. CDR1 and CDR2 (germline): SQVTM, ANQGSEA. Here the CDR3 DNA reads TGCAGCGTCCTGACAGGGGGACGGACTGAAGCTTTCTTT. Its translation: CSVLTGGRTEAFF.

This clonotype was detected ten times or more. The CDR3 region is CSVLGGAETQYF. CDR3 DNA sequence: TGCAGTGTCTTAGGGGGTGCTGAGACCCAGTACTTC. The gene calls are TRBV20-1 and TRBJ2-5, with D possibly TRBD1 on 6 matching bases. Germline lookup yields CDR1 DFQATT and CDR2 SNEGSKA (reference sequence). The CDR3 totals 12 residues. V was shortened by 7 bases and J by 5 bases, with 14 bases between the two germline ends.

Ten or more counts support this clonotype. The V and J genes are TRBV5-6 and TRBJ2-1; a possible D gene is TRBD2 (5 bases). The CDR3 has 13 residues. V was clipped by 7 bases and J by 5 bases, with 13 bases between them. CDR1 and CDR2 from the germline V gene are SGHDT and YYEEEE. CDR3 in amino acids: CASFGVWDNEQFF. The CDR3 DNA is TGTGCCAGCTTCGGGGTGTGGGACAATGAGCAGTTCTTC.

The chain couples TRBV19 to TRBJ1-4; TRBD1 might be the D (5 bases). V was pared by 7 bases and J by 10 bases, with 16 bases between. Germline loops: CDR1 LNHDA, CDR2 SQIVND (reference sequence). The CDR3 runs 13 residues. CDR3 sequence reads: CASKEGERVKLFF. The CDR3 DNA is TGTGCCAGTAAAGAAGGGGAAAGGGTAAAACTGTTTTTT. The full variable domain, in which reference TRBV19 and TRBJ1-4 provide the parts outside the CDR3, is DGGITQSPKYLFRKEGQNVTLSCEQNLNHDAMYWYRQDPGQGLRLIYYSQIVNDFQKGDIAEGYSVSREKKESFPLTVTSAQKNPTAFYLCASKEGERVKLFFGSGTQLSVL.

This clonotype was seen ten or more times. The V call is TRBV24-1, the J call TRBJ2-3; 8 bases map to TRBD2. Germline V CDR1 and CDR2: KGHDR, SFDVKD. The CDR3 covers 16 residues. V was pared by 3 bases and J by 0 bases, with 4 bases of the junction left unmatched. This chain's CDR3 is CATSDGLAQSTDTQYF. CDR3 bases: TGTGCCACCAGTGATGGACTAGCTCAAAGCACAGATACGCAGTATTTT.

In its sample, this clonotype was seen many times. The J gene is TRBJ1-2, the V gene TRBV20-1; TRBD1 is a possible D gene (5 bases). This CDR3 has 14 residues. The germline CDR1 and CDR2 sequences are DFQATT and SNEGSKA (reference sequence). Trimming took off 6 bases at V and 5 bases at J, with 19 bases between the two ends. The CDR3 region is CSAEQDMVPYGYTF. The CDR3 DNA reads TGCAGTGCCGAACAGGACATGGTACCTTATGGCTACACCTTC.

Details on this clonotype: A read error may explain this, as a much larger clone is one base away. This chain joins TRBV2 and TRBJ1-1; D is possibly TRBD1 (6 bases). Trimming left V 8 bases short and J 1 base short, with 11 bases between. The CDR3 covers 13 residues. CDR1 SNHLY and CDR2 FYNNEI come from the germline V gene. CDR3 protein: CASYRAANTEAFF. The CDR3 nucleotides are TGTGCCAGCTACAGGGCAGCGAACACTGAAGCTTTCTTT.

The chain couples TRBV19 to TRBJ2-2; D remains unclear. Trimming took 3 bases from V and 1 from J, leaving 9 bases between them. The length of the CDR3 is 15 residues. The V gene's germline CDR1 is LNHDA and CDR2 SQIVND (reference sequence). CDR3 sequence reads: CASSISQLNTGELFF. CDR3 coding DNA: TGTGCCAGTAGTATTTCCCAGCTGAACACCGGGGAGCTGTTTTTT.

This clonotype was recorded at least ten times. The chain joins TRBV12-5 to TRBJ1-2, with 9 bases that match TRBD1. The CDR3 is 14 residues long. CDR1 LGHNT and CDR2 FRNRAP come from the germline V gene. Trimming cost V 6 bases and J 3 bases; bases outside gene matches: 5. The DNA of the CDR3 is TGTGCTAGTGGCCCGGGACAGGGAGACTATGGCTACACCTTC. Translating gives CASGPGQGDYGYTF.

Concerning this clonotype itself: Possible read error: a much larger clone is one base away. The chain employs TRBV27 and TRBJ1-2; TRBD1 might be the D (6 bases). The CDR3 is made up of 14 amino acids. Germline assignment: CDR1 MNHEY and CDR2 SMNVEV (reference sequence). V was clipped by 4 bases and J by 7 bases, with 16 bases between them. The CDR3 sequence: CASSSGVGAFGYTF. The CDR3 nucleotides read TGTGCCAGCAGTTCCGGGGTGGGGGCCTTTGGCTACACCTTC.

The sample holds a few counts of this clonotype. The chain recombines TRBV6-1 with TRBJ2-7; D uncertain. Germline loops: CDR1 MNHNS, CDR2 SASEGT. The CDR3 extends over 13 amino acids. V dropped 5 bases and J dropped 5 bases, with 13 bases sitting between them. DNA of the CDR3: TGTGCCAGCAGTCCTGGGCCCATAGACGAGCAGTACTTC. Translation gives CASSPGPIDEQYF.

V gene TRBV6-4 combines with J gene TRBJ1-1, with D perhaps TRBD1 (5 bases). This CDR3 has 13 residues. The germline gives CDR1 MRHNA, CDR2 SNTAGT. V was clipped by 7 bases and J by 4 bases, with 13 bases between them. DNA for the CDR3: TGTGCCAGCAAGGCAGGGTTCACCACTGAAGCTTTCTTT. It translates to CASKAGFTTEAFF.

The J gene is TRBJ2-5, the V gene TRBV30, with no clear D. Germline V gene data show CDR1 as GTSNPN and CDR2 as SVGIG (reference sequence). The V end was cut by 1 base, the J end by 7 bases, with 4 bases between. The CDR3 consists of 10 residues. The DNA of the CDR3 is TGTGCCTGGAGTGGTGGGACCCAGTACTTC. Residues: CAWSGGTQYF.

CDR3 in amino acids: CASSYSTGDYSAYEQYF. In DNA, the CDR3 is TGTGCCAGCAGTTACTCGACAGGGGACTATTCGGCCTACGAGCAGTACTTC. The J gene is TRBJ2-7, the V gene TRBV6-5; possibly TRBD1 for D (8 bases). CDR1 is MNHEY and CDR2 is SVGAGI in the germline V gene. The CDR3 length is 17 residues. V was cut by 0 bases and J by 2 bases, with 17 bases left in between.

This clonotype was found a few times. The V call is TRBV7-3, the J call TRBJ2-2, with TRBD2 identical over 13 bases. With V trimmed by 4 bases and J by 1 base, 12 bases remained unmatched. CDR1 is SGHTA and CDR2 is FQGTGA in the germline V gene. This CDR3 has 20 amino acids. CDR3 coding DNA: TGTGCCAGCAGCTCCCTCGCCGGGACTAGCGGGACAAAGAACACCGGGGAGCTGTTTTTT. It is translated as CASSSLAGTSGTKNTGELFF.